This T cell receptor beta chain was found in a study of beta chain features in type 1 diabetes (dated by TCRdb to the late 2010s). General notes on the study: No differences in mean age, gender distribution, total cell number or subset yield were found between patients and healthy donors. A total of 85 million to 140 million sorted cells were examined across all samples, and a strong correlation was observed between cell number per subset and RNA yield. Regulatory and stem cell-like memory subsets were isolated from only 8 patients and roughly 8 healthy donors, whereas naive and central memory subsets came from all 28 donors. In the study, recently diagnosed type 1 diabetes patients and matched healthy donors were compared on the TCRB repertoires of their sorted circulating CD4+ T cell subsets.

There are 15 amino acids in the CDR3, from cysteine to phenylalanine inclusive. The CDR3 DNA has 45 bases and is translated from base 1. Sequences KGHSH (CDR1) and LQKENI (CDR2) are obtained from the germline V gene. Trimming removed 3 bases from V and 2 bases from J, leaving 14 bases between the germline ends. Each donor gave one peripheral blood draw, averaging roughly 100 mL, which was collected into heparinised tubes. Using a panel that included CD45RO, CCR7, CD25, CD127, CD95 and CD27, naive, central memory, regulatory and stem cell-like memory CD4+ T cells were sorted on a BD FACSAria II. Purity was above 95% for every sorted population. PBMCs were isolated immediately by Lymphoprep density gradient centrifugation and stained directly without culture. Samples were stained and sorted in pairs, with one healthy donor and one patient per experiment, so that batch effects were minimized. Beyond this particular receptor, the publication reports: Naive, central memory and regulatory TCRB repertoires appeared to be more similar among patients than among healthy donors. Because cDNA was sequenced instead of genomic DNA, highly expressing activated cells could be over-represented, though the groups showed no difference in activation or CD3 levels. Patients with type 1 diabetes made fewer insertions and deleted more nucleotides at VDJ recombination sites, implying thymic rearrangement abnormalities. A moderate but significant shortening of TCRB CDR3 length was observed in type 1 diabetes patients in all four CD4+ subsets. Only small numbers of individuals were included in the HLA sub-analyses, which left unresolved whether HLA type had any influence on TCRB rearrangement. Shorter templates might have been favored by PCR, but patient and control samples were amplified and corrected together, so both groups would have been affected equally by any skew.

In the case of this clone: What antigen it recognizes has not been identified. The input lacks base qualities; no much larger clone sits a single base away.

The entire isolated RNA was reverse transcribed using the High Capacity cDNA Reverse Transcription Kit, and thus expressed TCRB transcripts were sequenced. Deep immunoSEQ sequencing was applied to naive, central memory and regulatory T cell samples, giving an average of about 3.4 million total reads per sample. After sorted cells were lysed in RLT buffer, RNA was extracted with DNase-treated RNeasy Micro or Mini kits, with the choice depending on cell number. Each cell subset was processed separately to prevent cross-contamination, with patient and healthy donor samples processed together. Using the immunoSEQ multiplex PCR, TCRB sequences were amplified from cDNA into 87-bp fragments spanning the CDR3 region. Amplicons were sequenced on the Illumina HiSeq platform. As for how the authors treated the data: Synthetic template baselines were used to correct PCR bias computationally, reads within Hamming distance 2 were collapsed together, and singletons that could not be merged were discarded. Reads were aligned against IMGT so that V, D and J genes, CDR3 length and insertions or deletions at six rearrangement sites could be assigned. Within each subset, clonotype counts were normalized to the number of sorted cells before true diversity and Gini coefficients were calculated with the tcR R package. The overlap coefficient, calculated on TCRB nucleotide sequences, was used to quantify repertoire sharing. TCRdb holds this immuneACCESS table with in-frame rearrangements only. Some clones are missing; in checked studies, unresolved V genes explain under half, and the rest has no known cause. V and J calls and clone size come straight from that table; D and trimming were deduced from the DNA. Here the sample has tens of thousands of clones; about 69% occur a single time. Clones ranked in the top ten supply roughly 4.3% of the sample.

The sequence joins TRBV18 to TRBJ2-7; possibly the D gene is TRBD2, per 5 matching bases. This receptor was obtained from a man younger than 35 with type 1 diabetes. The material sequenced was Tregs from blood. The sample's cell subset or site label is to be understood as: regulatory CD4+ T cells. Here is the DNA: TGTGCCAGCTCACCTGCGGGCATGTTAACCTACGAGCAGTACTTC. It encodes CASSPAGMLTYEQYF.